This section outlines one T cell receptor beta chain sequence together with its context. Generated by immunoSEQ multiplex PCR, the TCRdb table keeps only in-frame clones and is missing some. The sample has about 19,000 clones, about 75% seen once; the top ten hold about 17%. The data are from a study of OX40 agonist ivuxolimab in advanced cancers. Per the germline V gene, CDR1 is MGHRA and CDR2 is YSYEKL. This CDR3 contains 14 residues. V was trimmed by 4 bases and J by 0 bases, leaving 6 bases between them. The TCR comes from an adult with an advanced solid tumor such as melanoma, head and neck, liver or kidney cancer. The sequencing used CD4+ or CD8+ T cells sorted from blood, collected in a trial of the OX40 agonist ivuxolimab. The chain has TRBV4-1 and TRBJ1-4; no clear D gene. CDR3 sequence: CASSPDATNEKLFF. The CDR3 region has the DNA TGCGCCAGCAGCCCGGATGCAACTAATGAAAAACTGTTTTTT.